The 25 T cell receptor beta chains reported below all come from one sample, sequenced in a study of blood T cell repertoires in COVID-19. The data were produced by immunoSEQ multiplex PCR, yet TCRdb's version contains in-frame clones alone and is incomplete. The table lists approximately 380,000 clones, approximately 81% of them singletons. Sequencing was done on a sample of peripheral blood. The receptors originated from a woman aged 18-29 years with acute or convalescent COVID-19.

The V gene is TRBV6-5, the J gene TRBJ1-6; D may be TRBD1 (5 bases). CDR3 size: 15 residues. V lost 5 bases and J lost 9, with 17 bases in between. Germline V lookup: CDR1 MNHEY, CDR2 SVGAGI. The CDR3 loop reads CASSPAGGVGSPLHF. In DNA, the CDR3 is TGTGCCAGCAGTCCCGCCGGGGGGGTGGGTTCACCCCTCCACTTT.

Of note for this clone: The sample has other DNA sequences that encode this CDR3 too. The chain carries TRBV12-3 or TRBV12-4 and TRBJ1-1; D gene ambiguous. V lost 3 bases, J lost 1 base, and 6 bases lay in between. The CDR3 totals 13 residues. The CDR3 region is CASSLAGNTEAFF. The CDR3 DNA is TGTGCCAGCAGTTTGGCAGGGAACACTGAAGCTTTCTTT.

The chain joins TRBV25-1 to TRBJ1-2; 7 bases map to TRBD1. CDR3 size: 13 residues. CDR1 and CDR2 (germline): MGHDK, SYGVNS. With V trimmed by 5 bases and J by 4 bases, 4 bases remained unmatched. The CDR3 nucleotides read TGTGCCAGCAGTATGGGACAGATCTATGGCTACACCTTC. Its translation is CASSMGQIYGYTF.

This sequence joins TRBV27 and TRBJ1-2; TRBD1 might be the D (5 bases). The CDR3 has 13 amino acids. V shed 2 bases and J shed 4 bases, with 8 bases lying between them. Germline values: CDR1 MNHEY, CDR2 SMNVEV (reference sequence). The CDR3 sequence is CASSLGGAYGYTF. Written as DNA, the CDR3 is TGTGCCAGCAGTTTAGGAGGGGCCTATGGCTACACCTTC.

V gene TRBV9 combines with J gene TRBJ2-1; 7 nucleotides line up with TRBD2. The V gene's germline CDR1 is SGDLS and CDR2 YYNGEE. Losses at the gene ends were 0 bases for V and 15 bases for J; bases not matched to a gene: 9. The CDR3 is made up of 13 amino acids. This CDR3 reads CASSVGEREDLFF. The CDR3, as DNA: TGTGCCAGCAGCGTAGGGGAACGGGAGGATCTGTTCTTC. Variable domain in full (rest from reference TRBV9 and TRBJ2-1): DSGVTQTPKHLITATGQRVTLRCSPRSGDLSVYWYQQSLDQGLQFLIQYYNGEERAKGNILERFSAQQFPDLHSELNLSSLELGDSALYFCASSVGEREDLFFGPGTRLTVL.

This clone appeared a single time. The chain carries TRBV2 and TRBJ1-1; D is unresolved. This CDR3 has 14 residues. Germline loops: CDR1 SNHLY, CDR2 FYNNEI. V was trimmed by 4 bases and J by 1 base, leaving 10 bases between them. The CDR3 DNA reads as TGTGCCAGCAGTGGAGCGTTTCGGAACACTGAAGCTTTCTTT. This sequence encodes CASSGAFRNTEAFF.

In the case of this clone: Distinct nucleotide sequences in the sample also encode this CDR3. The V gene is TRBV7-3, the J gene TRBJ1-4; D is ambiguous. V lost 1 base to trimming and J lost 7 bases, with 7 bases between them. The CDR3 is 13 amino acids. CDR1 SGHTA and CDR2 FQGTGA come from the germline V gene. The CDR3 spells CASSLNLGEKLFF. The CDR3 region has the DNA TGTGCCAGCAGCTTAAACCTCGGTGAAAAACTGTTTTTT.

This chain connects TRBV2 to TRBJ1-1; perhaps TRBD1 as D (5 bases). The CDR3 totals 17 residues. Deletions cut 5 bases from V and 3 bases from J, with 22 bases between. Germline lookup yields CDR1 SNHLY and CDR2 FYNNEI. CDR3 sequence (DNA): TGTGCCAGCAGTAAACTGGATGGGGTTGGGGGGTACACTGAAGCTTTCTTT. As protein: CASSKLDGVGGYTEAFF.

The V and J genes are TRBV24-1 and TRBJ2-3; tentative D call: TRBD2 (6 bases). V lost 1 base and J 12 bases, leaving 16 bases between the germline ends. Germline V gene sequence: CDR1 KGHDR, CDR2 SFDVKD. This CDR3 region has 14 residues. CDR3 loop: CATSDFRDLSTQYF. Here the CDR3 DNA reads TGTGCCACCAGTGATTTCCGGGACTTATCCACCCAGTATTTT.

This chain links TRBV10-2 with TRBJ2-7, with D tentatively TRBD1 (6 bases). Between the trimmed V and J ends, which lost 5 bases and 4 bases, there was a span of 12 bases. CDR3 length: 13 amino acids. CDR1 and CDR2 (germline): WSHSY, SAAADI. CDR3 sequence (DNA): TGCGCCAGCAGTAACAACAGGGTGTACGAGCAGTACTTC. Translating gives CASSNNRVYEQYF.

V is TRBV5-8 and J is TRBJ1-1; TRBD1 matches at 8 bases. The CDR3 contains 14 residues. Germline V gives CDR1 SGHTS, CDR2 YDEGEE. Unmatched junction bases numbered 4, after V lost 6 bases and J lost 0 bases. CDR3: CASNPDRVNTEAFF. The CDR3 DNA reads TGTGCCAGCAACCCGGACAGGGTGAACACTGAAGCTTTCTTT. The entire variable domain, with the rest obtained from reference TRBV5-8 and TRBJ1-1, is as follows: EAGVTQSPTHLIKTRGQQATLRCSPISGHTSVYWYQQALGLGLQFLLWYDEGEERNRGNFPPRFSGRQFPNYSSELNVNALELEDSALYLCASNPDRVNTEAFFGQGTRLTVV.

The genes are TRBV27 and TRBJ2-5, with TRBD2 matching 7 bases. In germline, CDR1 is MNHEY, CDR2 SMNVEV (reference sequence). Trimming removed 0 bases from V and 7 bases from J; junction bases left unmatched: 8. The CDR3 length is 15 residues. The CDR3 nucleotides are TGTGCCAGCAGTTTATCGGGAGGGGTAGGCGCGACCCAGTACTTC. Translation: CASSLSGGVGATQYF.

The chain employs TRBV7-9 and TRBJ1-2; D perhaps matches TRBD1 (5 bases). Germline V gives CDR1 SEHNR, CDR2 FQNEAQ (reference sequence). With 3 bases removed from V and 4 bases from J, the gap between germline ends came to 12 bases. The CDR3 is made up of 14 amino acids. The DNA for the CDR3 is TGTGCCAGCAGCTTGGACACCTCCCTCTATGGCTACACCTTC. This gives the protein CASSLDTSLYGYTF. Full variable domain (remainder filled in from reference TRBV7-9 and TRBJ1-2): DTGVSQNPRHKITKRGQNVTFRCDPISEHNRLYWYRQTLGQGPEFLTYFQNEAQLEKSRLLSDRFSAERPKGSFSTLEIQRTEQGDSAMYLCASSLDTSLYGYTFGSGTRLTVV.

The chain carries TRBV12-3 or TRBV12-4 and TRBJ1-1; perhaps TRBD1 as D (5 bases). The CDR3 extends over 13 amino acids. V was shortened by 6 bases and J by 3 bases, with 11 bases between the two germline ends. The CDR3 is CASRRTPHTEAFF. The CDR3 DNA reads as TGTGCCAGCAGGAGGACACCCCACACTGAAGCTTTCTTT.

The rearrangement links TRBV6-1 to TRBJ1-5; D gene unclear. The CDR3 length is 14 residues. Germline loops: CDR1 MNHNS, CDR2 SASEGT. The germline V and J ends were trimmed by 3 bases and 0 bases, with 6 bases remaining between them. The CDR3 reads CASSDQSSNQPQHF. In nucleotides, the CDR3 is TGTGCCAGCAGTGACCAGTCTAGCAATCAGCCCCAGCATTTT.

The V call is TRBV18, the J call TRBJ1-3; TRBD1 aligns across 7 bases. The CDR3 contains 15 residues. The V gene end was trimmed by 5 bases and the J gene end by 2 bases; junction bases not matched to a gene: 6. Germline V gene sequence: CDR1 KGHSH, CDR2 LQKENI. The CDR3 sequence is CASSSDRAAGNTIYF. In DNA form, the CDR3 reads TGTGCCAGCTCATCTGACAGGGCCGCTGGAAACACCATATATTTT.

With regard to this clone: The junction shows a germline mismatch at one end, possibly a read error. The chain employs TRBV28 and TRBJ1-5; tentatively, D is TRBD1 (6 bases). CDR3 length: 14 amino acids. Germline V CDR1 and CDR2: MDHEN, SYDVKM. The CDR3 spells CASSEQGSSQPQHF. The CDR3 DNA reads as TGTGCCAGCAGCGAGCAGGGGAGCAGTCAGCCCCAGCATTTT.

The chain recombines TRBV30 with TRBJ2-6, with 12 bases aligning to TRBD1. Trimming removed 2 bases from V and 2 bases from J; junction bases left unmatched: 7. The CDR3 has 18 amino acids. Germline assignment: CDR1 GTSNPN and CDR2 SVGIG (reference sequence). CDR3 nucleotides: TGTGCCTGGAGTCTGGGACAGGGGGCTTTTCCTGGGGCCAACGTCCTGACTTTC. This codes for CAWSLGQGAFPGANVLTF. Complete variable domain (other parts from reference TRBV30 and TRBJ2-6): SQTIHQWPATLVQPVGSPLSLECTVEGTSNPNLYWYRQAAGRGLQLLFYSVGIGQISSEVPQNLSASRPQDRQFILSSKKLLLSDSGFYLCAWSLGQGAFPGANVLTFGAGSRLTVL.

J is TRBJ2-5 and V is TRBV7-9; D may be TRBD2 (6 bases). CDR3 length: 15 amino acids. Germline CDR1 is SEHNR and CDR2 is FQNEAQ (reference sequence). V lost 4 bases, J lost 5 bases, and 17 bases lay in between. The CDR3 protein is CASSSPLGSGETQYF. CDR3 DNA: TGTGCCAGCAGCTCCCCCCTGGGCAGCGGGGAGACCCAGTACTTC.

The V gene is TRBV7-2, the J gene TRBJ1-5, with D unclear. The CDR3 is made up of 17 amino acids. Germline V gene sequence: CDR1 SGHTA, CDR2 FQGNSA. V was pared by 0 bases and J by 3 bases, with 15 bases between. The CDR3 nucleotides read TGTGCCAGCAGCTTAGCGTTAGGCAGAGACACCAATCAGCCCCAGCATTTT. It encodes CASSLALGRDTNQPQHF.

The rearrangement joins TRBV6-6 to TRBJ2-5; tentative D call: TRBD2 (6 bases). The CDR3 is 14 residues long. Trimming stripped 2 bases from V and 4 bases from J, with 11 bases between. Per the germline V gene, CDR1 is MNHNY and CDR2 is SVGAGI (reference sequence). The CDR3 here is CASSYKPGLETQYF. In DNA, the CDR3 is TGTGCCAGCAGTTACAAGCCGGGACTAGAGACCCAGTACTTC.

The chain carries TRBV11-3 and TRBJ2-3; no reliable D call. Germline V gives CDR1 SGHNT, CDR2 YENEEA. V was trimmed by 2 bases and J by 6 bases, leaving 6 bases between them. The CDR3 covers 12 residues. The DNA of the CDR3 is TGTGCCAGCAGCTTACACACGGATACGCAGTATTTT. Amino acid sequence: CASSLHTDTQYF. Looking up the rest from reference TRBV11-3 and TRBJ2-3 gives the full variable domain: EAGVVQSPRYKIIEKKQPVAFWCNPISGHNTLYWYLQNLGQGPELLIRYENEEAVDDSQLPKDRFSAERLKGVDSTLKIQPAELGDSAVYLCASSLHTDTQYFGPGTRLTVL.

The chain carries TRBV7-9 and TRBJ1-6; D may be TRBD1 (5 bases). Between the trimmed V and J ends, which lost 4 bases and 10 bases, there was a span of 20 bases. Germline V gene sequence: CDR1 SEHNR, CDR2 FQNEAQ (reference sequence). CDR3 length equals 16 residues. The CDR3 is CASSSNPGTGDSPLHF. The CDR3 region has the DNA TGTGCCAGCAGCTCAAATCCCGGGACGGGGGACTCACCCCTCCACTTT.

CDR3 amino acids: CASSARQHSYEQYF. DNA for the CDR3: TGTGCCAGCAGCGCCCGACAGCACTCCTACGAGCAGTACTTC. The chain combines TRBV9 with TRBJ2-7, with D possibly TRBD1 on 5 matching bases. The CDR3 is 14 amino acids. CDR1 and CDR2 from the germline V gene are SGDLS and YYNGEE. Between the trimmed V and J ends, which lost 3 bases and 0 bases, there was a span of 10 bases. The entire variable domain, with the rest obtained from reference TRBV9 and TRBJ2-7, is as follows: DSGVTQTPKHLITATGQRVTLRCSPRSGDLSVYWYQQSLDQGLQFLIQYYNGEERAKGNILERFSAQQFPDLHSELNLSSLELGDSALYFCASSARQHSYEQYFGPGTRLTVT.

This clone came up once. V gene TRBV5-1 combines with J gene TRBJ2-3; a possible D gene is TRBD2 (6 bases). Trimming stripped 4 bases from V and 2 bases from J, with 14 bases between. CDR1 is SGHRS and CDR2 is YFSETQ in the germline V gene. The CDR3 extends over 15 amino acids. The CDR3 DNA sequence: TGCGCCAGCAGCACGGAGGGGCAGACCACAGATACGCAGTATTTT. Translating it yields CASSTEGQTTDTQYF.